This TCR beta chain was captured by sequencing in a study of T cells in women clearing cervical HPV infection. Background on the study: HLA type could not be excluded as a confounder.

Sequenced by immunoSEQ multiplex PCR; TCRdb stores in-frame clones only, minus some. This table lists 45,000 to 55,000 clones. Regarding this clone: Coverage ceases 3 residues before the CDR3 finishes, and the germline J gene fills in the end.

The CDR3 length is 16 residues. V was pared by 0 bases and J by 6 bases, with 12 bases between. Germline CDR1 reads ENHRY; CDR2 reads SYGVKD. The chain has TRBV10-3 and TRBJ1-6, with D unclear. Sequencing was performed on blood buffy coat. The sequence was obtained from a woman aged 18 to 69 with a cervical HPV16 infection that either progressed to CIN3+ or cleared (not recorded which). The CDR3 reads CAISESEGNSNSPLHF. Partial CDR3 DNA: TGTGCCATCAGTGAGTCAGAAGGTAACAGTAATTCACCC.